The clone carrying this T cell receptor beta chain showed up just once. Its antigen is not known. Specified time point: sample taken at primary tumor resection. A total of fewer than 80 untreated early-stage non-small cell lung cancer patients served as donors. TCRs were sequenced from unsorted whole RNA of tumor, nontumor lung or PBMC. These data originate in a study of spatial heterogeneity in lung cancer. Study-wide background: In tumor regions, TCR transcript counts tracked strongly with a T cell module score from matched bulk RNA-seq. Study-level findings and limits: Expanded alpha and beta TCR counts within tumors tracked tumor mutation counts. Of tumor T cells, an estimated coverage of around 7% was reached for alpha chains and roughly 12% for beta chains.

TCRdb re-called the 5' RACE reads through MiXCR, storing one row per CDR3 protein. The table has thousands of distinct CDR3 sequences, around an eighth seen once. CDR1 GTSNPN and CDR2 SVGIG come from the germline V gene (reference sequence). This CDR3 has 16 residues. With 1 base clipped from V and 3 bases from J, the junction kept 4 bases outside the gene matches. This clonotype was obtained from a male donor with early-stage non-small cell lung cancer. Sequenced here: lung tumor tissue, sampled at surgery. The rearrangement links TRBV30 to TRBJ1-5, with 12 bases that match TRBD1. The CDR3 protein is CAWSARDRGLNQPQHF. The CDR3 region has the DNA TGTGCCTGGAGTGCCCGGGACAGGGGGCTCAATCAGCCCCAGCATTTT.